This T cell receptor (beta chain) was recorded in a study of CD8+ T cells in alopecia areata. About the research overall: Tofacitinib therapy lasting 6 to 18 months was followed by 6 months off drug. Study-wide results and caveats: A single nonresponder leaves the baseline CD8+ expansion link to response uncertain.

As concerns this clone: Its antigen is still unknown.

The treatment: oral pan-JAK inhibitor, 5-10 mg twice daily. Sorting from PBMCs produced CD4+ and CD8+ T cells. Extracted RNA was reverse transcribed, and the resulting cDNA served as sequencing template. Method: immunoSEQ multiplex PCR; TCRdb's copy keeps in-frame clones and lacks some. The sample carries around 300,000 clones, about 62% recorded once. The CDR3 runs 16 residues. The germline V gene has CDR1 SGHNT and CDR2 YYREEE (reference sequence). V lost 4 bases, J lost 10 bases, and 21 bases lay in between. The rearrangement links TRBV5-4 to TRBJ1-6; maybe TRBD1 (6 bases). This TCR derives from a human donor with alopecia areata. Sequenced material: CD4+ T cells sorted from blood, taken between weeks 51 and 54, from a patient treated with tofacitinib. The CDR3, as DNA: TGTGCCAGCAGCCGGTGGGGACAAGAAAAGGGATCACCCCTCCACTTT. This gives the protein CASSRWGQEKGSPLHF.